This T cell receptor beta chain is from a study of cytomegalovirus exposure and HLA in healthy donors. Primers: 60 Vbeta forward and 13 Jbeta reverse. The table came from immunoSEQ multiplex PCR; TCRdb's copy has only in-frame clones and leaves some out. Of approximately 150,000 clones listed, about 80% were seen once; the top ten hold roughly 9.9%. Germline V gene lookup returns CDR1 SEHNR and CDR2 FQNEAQ (reference sequence). This CDR3 has 14 amino acids. V gave up 6 bases and J gave up 11 bases; unmatched junction bases: 9. The sample taken for sequencing was PBMCs. This sequence was found in a woman aged 60-70 years in good health and CMV-seropositive. J is TRBJ1-4 and V is TRBV7-9, with 10 nucleotides matching TRBD1. The CDR3, as DNA: TGTGCCAGCAGTTCTCCGGGACAGGGGTATAAACTGTTTTTT. Protein: CASSSPGQGYKLFF.